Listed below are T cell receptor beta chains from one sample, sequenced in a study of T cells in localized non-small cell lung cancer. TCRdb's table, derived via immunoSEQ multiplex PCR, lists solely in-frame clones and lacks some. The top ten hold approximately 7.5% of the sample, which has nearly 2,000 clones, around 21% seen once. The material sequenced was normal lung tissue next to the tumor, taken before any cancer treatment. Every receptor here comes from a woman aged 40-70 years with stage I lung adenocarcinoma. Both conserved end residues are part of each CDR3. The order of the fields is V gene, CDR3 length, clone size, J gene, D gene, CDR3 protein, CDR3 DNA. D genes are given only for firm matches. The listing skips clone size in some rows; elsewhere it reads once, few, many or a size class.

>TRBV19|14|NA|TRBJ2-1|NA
CASNSPGQASEQFF
TGTGCCAGTAATTCTCCCGGGCAAGCCAGTGAGCAGTTCTTC
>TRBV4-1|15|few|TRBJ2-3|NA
CASRFRLVGTDTQYF
TGCGCCAGCCGGTTCCGCCTGGTGGGCACAGATACGCAGTATTTT
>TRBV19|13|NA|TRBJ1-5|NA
CATNVRGNQPQHF
TGTGCCACCAATGTTAGGGGCAATCAGCCCCAGCATTTT
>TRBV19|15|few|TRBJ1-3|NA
CATKRGINSGNTIYF
TGTGCCACAAAACGGGGAATAAACTCTGGAAACACCATATATTTT
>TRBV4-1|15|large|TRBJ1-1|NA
CASSQETGGETEAFF
TGCGCCAGCAGCCAAGAGACGGGGGGAGAAACTGAAGCTTTCTTT
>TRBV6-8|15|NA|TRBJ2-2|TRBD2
CASSASGGNTGELFF
TGTGCCAGCAGTGCTAGCGGGGGGAACACCGGGGAGCTGTTTTTT
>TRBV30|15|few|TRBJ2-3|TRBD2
CAWNRGGGETDTQYF
TGTGCCTGGAATCGTGGCGGGGGGGAGACAGATACGCAGTATTTT
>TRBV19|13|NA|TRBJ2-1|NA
CATRRELYNEQFF
TGTGCCACCAGGAGGGAGCTCTACAATGAGCAGTTCTTC
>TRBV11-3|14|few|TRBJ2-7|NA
CASSVVGNSYEQYF
TGTGCCAGCAGCGTCGTGGGGAACTCCTACGAGCAGTACTTC
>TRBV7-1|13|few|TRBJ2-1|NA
CASSLESKSEQFF
TGTGCCAGCAGCTTAGAAAGTAAGTCTGAGCAGTTCTTC
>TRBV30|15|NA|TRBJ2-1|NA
CAWTPLDSRWHEQFF
TGTGCCTGGACACCTCTGGACAGCCGGTGGCATGAGCAGTTCTTC
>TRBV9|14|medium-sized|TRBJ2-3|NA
CASSVEGDSDTQYF
TGTGCCAGCAGCGTAGAGGGGGATTCAGATACGCAGTATTTT
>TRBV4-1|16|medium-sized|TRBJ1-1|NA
CASSQERGAPRTEAFF
TGCGCCAGCAGCCAAGAGAGGGGGGCGCCGAGAACTGAAGCTTTCTTT
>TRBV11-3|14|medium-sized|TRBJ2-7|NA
CASSLSRDRYEQYF
TGTGCCAGCAGCCTCTCCCGGGACCGATACGAGCAGTACTTC
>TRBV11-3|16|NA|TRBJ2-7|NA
CASSLGRYQGIYEQYF
TGTGCCAGCAGCTTAGGCAGGTATCAGGGAATCTACGAGCAGTACTTC
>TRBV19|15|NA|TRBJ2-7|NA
CASSISDYNSYEQYF
TGTGCCAGTAGTATCTCAGACTACAACTCCTACGAGCAGTACTTC
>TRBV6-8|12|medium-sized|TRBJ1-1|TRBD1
CASGDRDTEAFF
TGTGCCAGCGGCGACAGGGACACTGAAGCTTTCTTT
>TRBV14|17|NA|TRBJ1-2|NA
CASSPRSPATSGYGYTF
TGTGCCAGCAGCCCCAGGTCCCCCGCCACCTCCGGGTATGGCTACACCTTC
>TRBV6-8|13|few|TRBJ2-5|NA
CASSPGTGETQYF
TGTGCCAGCAGTCCCGGGACTGGAGAGACCCAGTACTTC
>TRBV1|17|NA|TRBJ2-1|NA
CASSQEGRGGMVDEQFF
TGCGCCAGCAGCCAAGAGGGACGGGGCGGCATGGTCGATGAGCAGTTCTTC
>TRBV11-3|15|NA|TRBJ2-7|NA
CASSSTTQGSYEQYF
TGTGCCAGCAGCTCGACCACACAGGGAAGCTACGAGCAGTACTTC
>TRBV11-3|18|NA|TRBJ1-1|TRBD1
CASSTVGQGGTKVTEAFF
TGTGCCAGCAGCACAGTTGGACAGGGGGGTACTAAGGTCACTGAAGCTTTCTTT
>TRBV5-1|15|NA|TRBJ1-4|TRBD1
CASSLGTVSNEKLFF
TGCGCCAGCAGCCTAGGGACAGTCTCTAATGAAAAACTGTTTTTT
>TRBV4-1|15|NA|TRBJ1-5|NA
CASSQDGSFGQPQHF
TGCGCCAGCAGCCAAGATGGCAGCTTCGGACAGCCCCAGCATTTT
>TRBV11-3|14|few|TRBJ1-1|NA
CASSFSGTNTEAFF
TGTGCCAGCAGCTTTTCAGGGACAAACACTGAAGCTTTCTTT
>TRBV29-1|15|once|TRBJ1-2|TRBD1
CSVGQGATPGYGYTF
TGCAGCGTTGGACAGGGGGCGACTCCTGGCTATGGCTACACCTTC
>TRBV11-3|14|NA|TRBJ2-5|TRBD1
CASSLDRGRETQYF
TGTGCCAGCAGCCTGGACAGGGGAAGGGAGACCCAGTACTTC
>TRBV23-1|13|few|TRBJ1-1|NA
CASSEDRNTEAFF
TGCGCCAGCAGCGAGGACAGGAACACTGAAGCTTTCTTT
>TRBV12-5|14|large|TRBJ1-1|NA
CASLSRSMNTEAFF
TGTGCCAGTCTCTCGAGGTCCATGAACACTGAAGCTTTCTTT
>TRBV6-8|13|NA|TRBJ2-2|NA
CASRSGGPGELFF
TGTGCCAGCCGTAGTGGGGGGCCCGGGGAGCTGTTTTTT
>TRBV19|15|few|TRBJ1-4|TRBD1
CASSIGTGNNEKLFF
TGTGCCAGTAGTATAGGGACAGGCAATAATGAAAAACTGTTTTTT
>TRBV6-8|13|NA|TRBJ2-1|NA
CASTARENNEQFF
TGTGCCAGCACAGCCAGGGAAAACAATGAGCAGTTCTTC
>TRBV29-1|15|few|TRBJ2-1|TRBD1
CASSQQGSTYNEQFF
TGCGCCAGCAGCCAACAGGGGTCCACCTACAATGAGCAGTTCTTC
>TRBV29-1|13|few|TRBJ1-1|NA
CSVQLQGGTEAFF
TGCAGCGTCCAGTTACAGGGTGGAACTGAAGCTTTCTTT
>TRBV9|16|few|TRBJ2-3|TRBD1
CASSVAAGQGTDTQYF
TGTGCCAGCAGCGTAGCTGCGGGACAGGGGACAGATACGCAGTATTTT
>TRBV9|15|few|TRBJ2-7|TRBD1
CASSARPGQTYEQYF
TGTGCCAGCAGCGCCAGACCGGGACAGACCTACGAGCAGTACTTC
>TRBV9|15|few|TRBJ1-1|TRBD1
CASSSKLTGDTEAFF
TGTGCCAGCAGTTCCAAACTTACAGGGGACACTGAAGCTTTCTTT
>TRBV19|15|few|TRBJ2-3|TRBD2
CATSGGALGTDTQYF
TGTGCCACTAGCGGGGGGGCACTGGGCACAGATACGCAGTATTTT
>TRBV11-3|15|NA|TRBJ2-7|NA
CASRFTGDSRYEQYF
TGTGCCAGCAGATTTACCGGGGATTCCAGGTACGAGCAGTACTTC
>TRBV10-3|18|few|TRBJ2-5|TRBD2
CAISESGASGGPKETQYF
TGTGCCATCAGTGAGTCAGGCGCTAGCGGGGGGCCAAAAGAGACCCAGTACTTC
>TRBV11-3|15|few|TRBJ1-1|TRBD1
CASSFLTGTNTEAFF
TGTGCCAGCAGCTTCCTGACAGGGACCAACACTGAAGCTTTCTTT
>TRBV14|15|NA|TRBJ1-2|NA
CASSQEDPRWGGYTF
TGTGCCAGCAGCCAAGAAGACCCTCGATGGGGAGGCTACACCTTC
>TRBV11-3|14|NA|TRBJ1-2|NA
CASSFQNPNYGYTF
TGTGCCAGCAGCTTTCAGAACCCTAACTATGGCTACACCTTC
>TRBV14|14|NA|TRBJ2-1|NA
CASSQYPEKNEQFF
TGTGCCAGCAGCCAATACCCCGAGAAGAATGAGCAGTTCTTC
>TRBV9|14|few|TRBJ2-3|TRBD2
CASSETSATDTQYF
TGTGCCAGCAGTGAAACTAGCGCCACAGATACGCAGTATTTT
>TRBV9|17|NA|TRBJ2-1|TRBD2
CASSPGLAVDPYNEQFF
TGTGCCAGCAGTCCTGGACTAGCGGTCGATCCCTACAATGAGCAGTTCTTC
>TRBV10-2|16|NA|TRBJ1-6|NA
CASSPGTSGGNSPLHF
TGCGCCAGCAGCCCCGGGACATCAGGCGGTAATTCACCCCTCCACTTT
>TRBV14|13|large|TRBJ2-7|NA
CASSTVVGGEQYF
TGTGCCAGCAGTACTGTCGTGGGGGGCGAGCAGTACTTC
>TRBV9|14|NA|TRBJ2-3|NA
CASSAALTTDTQYF
TGTGCCAGCAGCGCAGCGCTGACCACAGATACGCAGTATTTT
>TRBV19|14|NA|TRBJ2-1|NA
CASSISGSHNEQFF
TGTGCCAGTAGTATTTCGGGGTCCCACAATGAGCAGTTCTTC
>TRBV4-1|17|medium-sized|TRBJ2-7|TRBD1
CASSTEGGQGGSYEQYF
TGCGCCAGCAGCACAGAAGGGGGACAGGGGGGGTCCTACGAGCAGTACTTC